The rows below give T cell receptor beta chains drawn from one sample of a study of blood T cell repertoires in COVID-19. The assay was immunoSEQ multiplex PCR, and TCRdb's table has in-frame clones only and misses some. The sample has some 510,000 clones; around 87% are singletons. The material sequenced was PBMCs or T cells enriched from blood (not recorded which). The receptors derive from a woman aged 40-49 years who had recovered from COVID-19. The CDR3 runs from the conserved cysteine through the conserved F or W. The D gene is left open where the match is weak. The size field is filled for only some rows; it gives once, few, many or a size class.

size,V,J,D,DNA,CDR3
.,TRBV2,TRBJ1-6,.,TGTGCCAGCGCGAGGGAGGGTAACTCACCCCTCCACTTT,CASAREGNSPLHF
.,TRBV5-1,TRBJ2-5,TRBD2,TGCGCCAGCAGGACTAGCGGGAGTGAGACCCAGTACTTC,CASRTSGSETQYF
.,TRBV2,TRBJ1-4,.,TGTGCCAGCCGAGGGCAAGTGGTAGCGTTAGGGCTGTTTTTT,CASRGQVVALGLFF
.,TRBV4-3,TRBJ2-7,TRBD2,TGCGCCAGCAGCTTAGAGGCTAGCGGGTCCTACGAGCAGTACTTC,CASSLEASGSYEQYF
.,TRBV9,TRBJ2-2,.,TGTGCCAGCAGCGTATTAGGGGCGAACACCGGGGAGCTGTTTTTT,CASSVLGANTGELFF
.,TRBV21-1,TRBJ1-1,.,TGTGCCAGCAGGTACAGGGACACTGAAGCTTTCTTT,CASRYRDTEAFF
.,TRBV15,TRBJ1-5,.,TGTGCCACCAGCAACGAACAGGGACCCGAGCCCCAGCATTTT,CATSNEQGPEPQHF
.,TRBV30,TRBJ1-2,.,TGTGCCTGGACTCCCTTCCAGTTACAGGGTGGCTATGGCTACACCTTC,CAWTPFQLQGGYGYTF
.,TRBV5-1,TRBJ2-7,TRBD2,TGCGCCAGCAGCTTAAATACGGGACTAGCGGGCCGGACCGAATTCCACGAGCAGTACTTC,CASSLNTGLAGRTEFHEQYF
.,TRBV19,TRBJ1-2,.,TGTGCCAGTAGTCTGGGGCAGGGGTTGGATGGCTACACCTTC,CASSLGQGLDGYTF
.,TRBV7-6,TRBJ2-5,TRBD2,TGTGCCAGCAGCTTAGAACGAATGAGCGGGAAAGAGACCCAGTACTTC,CASSLERMSGKETQYF
.,TRBV7-8,TRBJ2-4,.,TGTGCCAGCAGCGAAGACAGTCCCAACCTAGCCAAAAACATTCAGTACTTC,CASSEDSPNLAKNIQYF
once,TRBV5-4,TRBJ2-7,TRBD1,TGTGCCAGCAGCCCAGAACAGGGGATCGGCTACGAGCAGTACTTC,CASSPEQGIGYEQYF
.,TRBV19,TRBJ2-1,TRBD2,TGTGCCACCCGCACTAGCGGGAGCTCCTACAATGAGCAGTTCTTC,CATRTSGSSYNEQFF
.,TRBV7-8,TRBJ1-3,.,TGTGCCAGCAGCCTGGACAGCTTCTCTGGAAACACCATATATTTT,CASSLDSFSGNTIYF
.,TRBV24-1,TRBJ2-2,TRBD1,TGTGCCACCAGTGACCCCGGACAGGGGGCGCGATCCGGGGAGCTGTTTTTT,CATSDPGQGARSGELFF
.,TRBV6-5,TRBJ1-2,TRBD1,TGTGCCAGCAGTTACGGGTGGACAGGGGGCTATGGCTACACCTTC,CASSYGWTGGYGYTF
.,TRBV28,TRBJ2-1,.,TGTGCCAGCAGCTCCATGGGGCAGATTAGTGAGCAGTTCTTC,CASSSMGQISEQFF
.,TRBV11-3,TRBJ2-7,.,TGTGCCAGCAGAACGACAGGATACTACGAGCAGTACTTC,CASRTTGYYEQYF
.,TRBV9,TRBJ2-1,.,TGTGCCAGCAGTTATAGGACAACCCGCTATGAGCAGTTCTTC,CASSYRTTRYEQFF
.,TRBV9,TRBJ2-7,TRBD1,TGTGCCAGCAGCCTTAGGACAGGGGGCTACGAGCAGTACTTC,CASSLRTGGYEQYF
.,TRBV5-1,TRBJ2-7,.,TGCGCCAGCAGTACGGACTCCACCTACGAGCAGTACTTC,CASSTDSTYEQYF
.,TRBV19,TRBJ2-4,.,TGTGCCAGTAGTATTGAGTCTAGCGTTCTAGCCAAAAACATTCAGTACTTC,CASSIESSVLAKNIQYF
.,TRBV29-1,TRBJ1-1,TRBD1,TGCAGCGTTGGCAAAGGGACAGGGGGAAAGGGGAACACTGAAGCTTTCTTT,CSVGKGTGGKGNTEAFF
.,TRBV5-1,TRBJ2-3,TRBD2,TGCGCCAGCAGCTTGAGCATAGCGGGAGTCACAGATACGCAGTATTTT,CASSLSIAGVTDTQYF
.,TRBV18,TRBJ2-5,.,TGTGCCAGCTCACCACGCAGGGCCCAAGAGACCCAGTACTTC,CASSPRRAQETQYF
.,TRBV6-5,TRBJ2-1,TRBD2,TGTGCCATATGGACTAGCGGGAGTTACAATGAGCAGTTCTTC,CAIWTSGSYNEQFF
few,TRBV12-3/TRBV12-4,TRBJ2-7,.,TGTGCCAGCAGCCCGACTAGCTACGAGCAGTACTTC,CASSPTSYEQYF
.,TRBV27,TRBJ2-7,.,TGTGCCAGCAGTTTGCGGGTGAAGCCAGCGGCCTACGAGCAGTACTTC,CASSLRVKPAAYEQYF
.,TRBV5-1,TRBJ2-5,TRBD2,TGCGCCAGCAGCTTGGGTCGAGCGGGAGGATACTTCCAAGAGACCCAGTACTTC,CASSLGRAGGYFQETQYF
once,TRBV13,TRBJ2-7,TRBD1,TGTGCCAGCAGCTCTAAGGACAGGGGCGACGACGAGCAGTACTTC,CASSSKDRGDDEQYF
.,TRBV12-5,TRBJ1-1,.,TGTGCTAGTGCCCCGGGCGGGCAGGACACTGAAGCTTTCTTT,CASAPGGQDTEAFF
.,TRBV27,TRBJ1-4,TRBD1,TGTGCCAGCAGTGCCGGGGACAGGGCCGAAAAACTGTTTTTT,CASSAGDRAEKLFF
.,TRBV7-9,TRBJ1-2,TRBD1,TGTGCCAGCAGCCCCTCCGGGACAGGGACTTACTATGGCTACACCTTC,CASSPSGTGTYYGYTF
.,TRBV7-9,TRBJ2-1,TRBD1,TGTGCCAGCAGCCTCCCCGGGACAGGGGGTGAGCAGTTCTTC,CASSLPGTGGEQFF
.,TRBV6-2/TRBV6-3,TRBJ2-6,TRBD2,TGTGCCAGCAGTTCGACGAGCGGGAGGTCTGGGGCCAACGTCCTGACTTTC,CASSSTSGRSGANVLTF
.,TRBV24-1,TRBJ2-1,TRBD2,TGTGCCACCAGTGATTTCGGGGGGGCCTACAATGAGCAGTTCTTC,CATSDFGGAYNEQFF
once,TRBV11-3,TRBJ2-5,.,TGTGCCAGCAGCTCCGGGAGACGGACGGAGGAGACCCAGTACTTC,CASSSGRRTEETQYF
.,TRBV4-2,TRBJ1-5,.,TGTGCCAGCAGCCAAGATCTTGGAGGGTGGCAGCCCCAGCATTTT,CASSQDLGGWQPQHF
.,TRBV19,TRBJ1-2,TRBD1,TGTGCCAGTAGCAACTTTGACAGGGGTTTCGGCTACACCTTC,CASSNFDRGFGYTF
.,TRBV7-9,TRBJ2-3,.,TGTGCCAGCAGCGAGCCGGGGGACACAGATACGCAGTATTTT,CASSEPGDTDTQYF
.,TRBV18,TRBJ2-3,.,TGTGCCAGCTCACCCCCCGTGGTAGGACTCACAGATACGCAGTATTTT,CASSPPVVGLTDTQYF
.,TRBV19,TRBJ1-1,.,TGTGCCAGTACCATTTCCGGGTCTGACACTGAAGCTTTCTTT,CASTISGSDTEAFF
.,TRBV10-3,TRBJ1-4,.,TGTGCCATCAGTGATGACAGGCTAAAACTGTTTTTT,CAISDDRLKLFF
.,TRBV14,TRBJ2-7,.,TGTGCCAGCAGCCAAGGGCTCAACCAGTACTTC,CASSQGLNQYF
.,TRBV9,TRBJ1-1,TRBD1,TGTGCCAGCAGGAAAACAGGGGGCAACACTGAAGCTTTCTTT,CASRKTGGNTEAFF